This T cell receptor (beta chain) came from a study of radiotherapy plus CTLA-4 blockade in lung cancer. The study, taken as a whole, reports: It was early blood T cell clone dynamics, with interferon-beta, that reportedly best predicted response.

Libraries were prepared by immunoSEQ multiplex PCR; TCRdb keeps only in-frame clonotypes and omits some of them. Here the sample spans 50,000 or so clones, roughly three quarters being singletons. V lost 1 base, J lost 5 bases, and 11 bases lay in between. There are 14 residues in the CDR3. Germline V CDR1 and CDR2: MGHRA, YSYEKL. About this clone: The antigen remains unidentified.

This clonotype was sampled from a human donor with non-small cell lung cancer who had a partial response to radiotherapy plus ipilimumab. The chain is built from TRBV4-1 and TRBJ2-5; possibly TRBD1 for D (6 bases). The sample here was peripheral blood, taken from a patient treated with radiotherapy plus ipilimumab. CDR3 DNA: TGCGCCAGCAGCCAAGTTAACAGGGCCGAGACCCAGTACTTC. It encodes CASSQVNRAETQYF.